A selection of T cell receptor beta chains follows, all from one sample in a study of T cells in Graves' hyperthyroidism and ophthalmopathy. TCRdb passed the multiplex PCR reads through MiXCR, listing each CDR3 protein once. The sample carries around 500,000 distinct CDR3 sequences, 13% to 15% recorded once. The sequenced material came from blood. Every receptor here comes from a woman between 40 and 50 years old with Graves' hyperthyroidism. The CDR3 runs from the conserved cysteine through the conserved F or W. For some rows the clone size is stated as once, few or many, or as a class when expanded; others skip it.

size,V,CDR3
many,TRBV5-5,CASTFGLADSYEQYF
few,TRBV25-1,CASSVLAGGEGELFF
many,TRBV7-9,CASSLVLLLAGVNNEQFF
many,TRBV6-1,CASSSGQSSGETQYF
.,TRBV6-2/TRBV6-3,CASYDIYNQPQHF
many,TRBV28,CASLGLGAYNEQFF
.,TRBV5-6,CASSSRWESTDTQYF
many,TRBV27,CAVARDEQFF
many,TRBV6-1,CASRHRGAETQYF
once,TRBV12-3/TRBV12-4,CASSLALGRSSYEQYF
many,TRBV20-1,CSAEGVATNNEQFF
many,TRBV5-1,CASSLTGDQPQHF
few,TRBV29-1,CSVEDWDFSTDTQYF
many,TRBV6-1,CASSTDRGSQPQHF
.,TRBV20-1,CSARDNGRLAKNIQYF
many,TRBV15,CATSIMAAANYGYTF
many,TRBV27,CASSSRAISSHEQFF
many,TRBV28,CASSPPQGASREQYF
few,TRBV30,CATRQSSYNSPLHF
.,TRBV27,CASKEGTVGDGYTF
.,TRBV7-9,CASSPPPTSGWNEQFF
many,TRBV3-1,CASSPVFVLGRNTEAFF
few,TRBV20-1,CSATGTSGREVKETQYF
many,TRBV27,CASSLIGESYNEQFF
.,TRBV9,CASSVEAGYTDTQYF
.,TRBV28,CASSLLSIPGNTIYF
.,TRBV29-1,CSVENLAGGGDTQYF
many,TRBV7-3,CVSSSDGEETQYF
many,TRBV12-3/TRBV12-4,CASSPSFRDTFNYGYTF
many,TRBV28,CASSLGRVNSPLHF
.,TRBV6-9,CASSYYVRQGNTIYF
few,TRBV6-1,CASSTRDSVPEQFF
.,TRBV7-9,CASRDNRGLSGNTIYF
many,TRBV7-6,CASSRRGLAGLSYNEQFF
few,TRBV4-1,CASSPLPSGIYEQYF
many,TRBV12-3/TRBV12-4,CASSLRWFEQYF
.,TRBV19,CASSPLGRRTEAFF